What follows describes a single T cell receptor (beta chain). Its matching antigen is unknown. This record belongs to a study of cytomegalovirus exposure and HLA in healthy donors. General study points: The investigators catalogued some 150 TCR beta chains as cytomegalovirus-associated.

Researchers ran the PCR with 60 Vbeta and 13 Jbeta primers. Sequencing was performed with immunoSEQ multiplex PCR; in TCRdb, only in-frame clones are kept and a portion is missing. This repertoire shows about 76,000 clones, more than 65% found once; its top ten account for around 15%. Trimming cost V 4 bases and J 6 bases; bases outside gene matches: 11. CDR1 and CDR2 (germline): LGHNA, YSLEER. This CDR3 spans 16 amino acids. The chain links TRBV4-3 to TRBJ2-2; 7 positions match TRBD2. The TCR was taken from a middle-aged woman in good health and CMV-seropositive. Sequenced material: PBMCs. Written as DNA, the CDR3 is TGCGCCAGCAGCCGAAGCGGGACGGGGTCGGCCGGGGAGCTGTTTTTT. Its translation is CASSRSGTGSAGELFF.